Each of the 2 T cell receptor beta chains below was sequenced from the same sample in a study of blood T cell repertoires in COVID-19 (dated by TCRdb to between 2020 and 2021). Library creation used the immunoSEQ multiplex PCR assay. TCRdb mirrors the immuneACCESS table, restricted to in-frame sequences. Some clones are absent from its copies; in checked studies, under half trace to an unresolved V gene, and the reason for the others is unknown. This sample holds 250,000 to 350,000 clones; roughly 90% were observed only once. Clones ranked in the top ten supply about 2.4% of the sample. Source material: PBMCs or T cells enriched from blood (not recorded which). Every receptor here comes from a man in his fifties or sixties who had recovered from COVID-19.

This chain links TRBV19 with TRBJ1-5; D unresolved. The CDR3 is 16 residues long. Germline V gene sequence: CDR1 LNHDA, CDR2 SQIVND (reference sequence). Trimming stripped 5 bases from V and 6 bases from J, with 20 bases between. The DNA for the CDR3 is TGTGCCAGTAGTGTCCAGACACTCACAATACGTCAGCCCCAGCATTTT. Its protein is CASSVQTLTIRQPQHF.

The table lists this clone with a count of one. The chain is built from TRBV23-1 and TRBJ2-3, with 7 bases matching TRBD2. TRBV23-1 is classed as an ORF, of uncertain function. There are 15 residues in the CDR3. V lost 1 base and J lost 2; bases outside the gene matches: 3. In nucleotides, the CDR3 is TGCGCCAGCAGTCAATTGGGGGGGGACACAGATACGCAGTATTTT. This sequence encodes CASSQLGGDTDTQYF.